Given below is one T cell receptor (beta chain) in context. This entry is derived from a study of T cell changes during pregnancy in multiple sclerosis. The data were produced by immunoSEQ multiplex PCR, yet TCRdb's version contains in-frame clones alone and is incomplete. The top ten hold approximately 6% of the sample, which has around 29,000 clones, over 85% seen once. Per the germline V gene, CDR1 is SGDLS and CDR2 is YYNGEE. The CDR3 runs 15 residues. V gave up 4 bases and J gave up 3 bases, with 14 bases separating them. The sequence came from a female donor with multiple sclerosis, enrolled in a pregnancy study. The sample here was CD8+ T cells from peripheral blood mononuclear cells, taken before pregnancy. The chain employs TRBV9 and TRBJ2-1; tentative D call: TRBD2 (6 bases). CDR3 nucleotides: TGTGCCAGCAGCTTGGCCGGGAGAGGCTACAATGAGCAGTTCTTC. Residues: CASSLAGRGYNEQFF. The full variable domain, with the rest looked up from reference TRBV9 and TRBJ2-1, is DSGVTQTPKHLITATGQRVTLRCSPRSGDLSVYWYQQSLDQGLQFLIQYYNGEERAKGNILERFSAQQFPDLHSELNLSSLELGDSALYFCASSLAGRGYNEQFFGPGTRLTVL.